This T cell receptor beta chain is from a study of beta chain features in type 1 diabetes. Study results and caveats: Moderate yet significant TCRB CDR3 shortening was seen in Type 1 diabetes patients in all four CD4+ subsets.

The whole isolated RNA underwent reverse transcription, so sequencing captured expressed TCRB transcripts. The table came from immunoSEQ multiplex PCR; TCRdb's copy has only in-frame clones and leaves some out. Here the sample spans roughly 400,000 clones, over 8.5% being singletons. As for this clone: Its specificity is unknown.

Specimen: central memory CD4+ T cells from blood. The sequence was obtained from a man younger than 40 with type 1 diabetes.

CDR3 protein: CASAWADTQYF. In DNA, the CDR3 is TGTGCCAGTGCCTGGGCGGATACGCAGTATTTT. V usage is TRBV19 and J usage is TRBJ2-3; D uncertain. V lost 8 bases and J 6 bases, leaving 9 bases between the germline ends. The length of the CDR3 is 11 residues. Germline-derived CDR1 and CDR2 are LNHDA and SQIVND (reference sequence). Together with reference TRBV19 and TRBJ2-3, the CDR3 gives the full variable domain: DGGITQSPKYLFRKEGQNVTLSCEQNLNHDAMYWYRQDPGQGLRLIYYSQIVNDFQKGDIAEGYSVSREKKESFPLTVTSAQKNPTAFYLCASAWADTQYFGPGTRLTVL.